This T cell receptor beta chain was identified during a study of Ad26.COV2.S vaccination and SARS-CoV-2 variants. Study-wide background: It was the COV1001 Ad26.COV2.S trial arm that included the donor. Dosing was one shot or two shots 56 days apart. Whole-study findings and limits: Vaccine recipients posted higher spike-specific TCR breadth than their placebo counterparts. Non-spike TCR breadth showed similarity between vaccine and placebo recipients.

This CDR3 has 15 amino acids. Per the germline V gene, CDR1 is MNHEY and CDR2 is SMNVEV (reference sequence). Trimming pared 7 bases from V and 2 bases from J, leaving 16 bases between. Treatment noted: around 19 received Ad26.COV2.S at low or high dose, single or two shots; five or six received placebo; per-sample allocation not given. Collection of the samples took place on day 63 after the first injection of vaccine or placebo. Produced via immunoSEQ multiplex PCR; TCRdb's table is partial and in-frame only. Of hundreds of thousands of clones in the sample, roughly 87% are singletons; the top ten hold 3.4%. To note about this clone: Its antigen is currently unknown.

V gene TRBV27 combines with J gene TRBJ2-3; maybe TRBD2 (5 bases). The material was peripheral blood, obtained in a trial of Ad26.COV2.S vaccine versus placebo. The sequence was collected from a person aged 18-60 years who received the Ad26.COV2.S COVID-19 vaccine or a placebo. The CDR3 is CASTSYRTPTDTQYF. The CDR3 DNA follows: TGTGCCAGCACCTCGTATAGGACTCCCACAGATACGCAGTATTTT.